These T cell receptor beta chains were read from a single sample in a study of cytomegalovirus exposure and HLA in healthy donors. Data came from immunoSEQ multiplex PCR; TCRdb stores just in-frame clones and leaves some out. The table lists some 120,000 clones, with around 2.4% in the top ten. Sequenced input: PBMCs. The origin of the receptors is a man aged 35 to 55 in good health and CMV-seronegative. Both conserved end residues are trimmed from each CDR3. Fields, in order: J gene, V gene, D gene, CDR3 protein. D genes are given only for firm matches.

j_call: TRBJ2-7; v_call: TRBV10-3; d_call: .; cdr3_aa: AISSSGTAAYEQY
j_call: TRBJ2-3; v_call: TRBV10-1; d_call: .; cdr3_aa: ATRQSGTDTQY
j_call: TRBJ2-3; v_call: TRBV27; d_call: .; cdr3_aa: ASSLAALHTDTQY
j_call: TRBJ2-7; v_call: TRBV5-1; d_call: .; cdr3_aa: ASSTTHSSGYEQY
j_call: TRBJ2-5; v_call: TRBV4-3; d_call: TRBD2; cdr3_aa: ASSQGSGVQETQY
j_call: TRBJ2-3; v_call: TRBV5-4; d_call: .; cdr3_aa: ASSLGGRGTDTQY
j_call: TRBJ1-1; v_call: TRBV4-1; d_call: TRBD1; cdr3_aa: ASSGQGRAEAF
j_call: TRBJ2-1; v_call: TRBV5-4; d_call: .; cdr3_aa: ASSFGLADNEQF
j_call: TRBJ2-7; v_call: TRBV7-2; d_call: .; cdr3_aa: ASARRGRDGPGEQY
j_call: TRBJ1-2; v_call: TRBV6-1; d_call: TRBD1; cdr3_aa: ASSEGRGLYGYT
j_call: TRBJ2-5; v_call: TRBV4-1; d_call: .; cdr3_aa: ASSVLVRETQY
j_call: TRBJ1-5; v_call: TRBV21-1; d_call: .; cdr3_aa: ASSILDRVSNQPQH
j_call: TRBJ2-6; v_call: TRBV12-1; d_call: .; cdr3_aa: ASSGPSGSELRGANVLT
j_call: TRBJ2-2; v_call: TRBV4-1; d_call: TRBD1; cdr3_aa: ASSQGVYGTGGTGELF
j_call: TRBJ2-1; v_call: TRBV6-5; d_call: .; cdr3_aa: ASHSGMYNEQF
j_call: TRBJ1-5; v_call: TRBV15; d_call: .; cdr3_aa: ATSRGKGQGNQPQH
j_call: TRBJ1-4; v_call: TRBV29-1; d_call: .; cdr3_aa: SVGIDTSLV
j_call: TRBJ1-4; v_call: TRBV6-1; d_call: .; cdr3_aa: ASSEMTVNEKLF
j_call: TRBJ2-2; v_call: TRBV5-6; d_call: .; cdr3_aa: ASSRLTGELF
j_call: TRBJ1-3; v_call: TRBV29-1; d_call: TRBD1; cdr3_aa: SVEGWDRGSGNTIY
j_call: TRBJ2-3; v_call: TRBV30; d_call: TRBD2; cdr3_aa: AWSVWLAGGPDTQY
j_call: TRBJ2-5; v_call: TRBV11-3; d_call: .; cdr3_aa: ASSHGVGQETQY
j_call: TRBJ2-1; v_call: TRBV6-1; d_call: TRBD2; cdr3_aa: ASSEPGRSAGSRI
j_call: TRBJ1-4; v_call: TRBV6-1; d_call: .; cdr3_aa: ASWARGSEKLF
j_call: TRBJ1-2; v_call: TRBV5-8; d_call: TRBD1; cdr3_aa: ASSWGQGQSNYGYT
j_call: TRBJ2-7; v_call: TRBV15; d_call: TRBD1; cdr3_aa: ATSRGRQGAREQY
j_call: TRBJ2-3; v_call: TRBV4-2; d_call: TRBD2; cdr3_aa: ASSSPGVAGRPTDTQY
j_call: TRBJ1-1; v_call: TRBV5-1; d_call: .; cdr3_aa: ASASRKITEAF
j_call: TRBJ2-1; v_call: TRBV27; d_call: .; cdr3_aa: ASSFADSYNEQF
j_call: TRBJ2-7; v_call: TRBV27; d_call: .; cdr3_aa: ASRPFWQGGRSHEQY
j_call: TRBJ2-2; v_call: TRBV14; d_call: TRBD2; cdr3_aa: ASSERLARNTGELF
j_call: TRBJ2-5; v_call: TRBV7-2; d_call: .; cdr3_aa: ASSLVSTNKETQY
j_call: TRBJ2-2; v_call: TRBV6-1; d_call: .; cdr3_aa: ASSRQFTTGELF
j_call: TRBJ2-1; v_call: TRBV11-2; d_call: .; cdr3_aa: ASSLIGSSYNEQF
j_call: TRBJ2-1; v_call: TRBV6-6; d_call: .; cdr3_aa: ASSPPSIDREQF
j_call: TRBJ2-7; v_call: TRBV19; d_call: .; cdr3_aa: ASSRTATSFEQY
j_call: TRBJ2-5; v_call: TRBV6-1; d_call: TRBD2; cdr3_aa: ASRAAGGPETQY
j_call: TRBJ1-2; v_call: TRBV19; d_call: .; cdr3_aa: ASRRSLGRSNYGYT
j_call: TRBJ2-3; v_call: TRBV15; d_call: TRBD2; cdr3_aa: ATSGILAGNTDTQY
j_call: TRBJ2-6; v_call: TRBV5-1; d_call: TRBD2; cdr3_aa: ASSLDVSGISGANVLT
j_call: TRBJ2-2; v_call: TRBV5-1; d_call: .; cdr3_aa: ASSLASTGTGELF
j_call: .; v_call: TRBV7-2; d_call: .; cdr3_aa: ASSLMVFYEQY
j_call: TRBJ2-1; v_call: TRBV7-9; d_call: TRBD2; cdr3_aa: ASSRGLAGGAYNEQF
j_call: TRBJ2-2; v_call: TRBV27; d_call: .; cdr3_aa: AATTRQLRPGELF
j_call: TRBJ1-1; v_call: TRBV29-1; d_call: .; cdr3_aa: SARTDWNTEAF
j_call: TRBJ2-2; v_call: TRBV9; d_call: TRBD1; cdr3_aa: ASQAGTGTTGELF
j_call: TRBJ1-2; v_call: TRBV5-1; d_call: TRBD1; cdr3_aa: ASSQQGQVAGYT
j_call: TRBJ1-1; v_call: TRBV11-3; d_call: .; cdr3_aa: ASSGTAVNTEAF
j_call: TRBJ1-2; v_call: TRBV6-5; d_call: .; cdr3_aa: ASRSIYGYT
j_call: TRBJ2-7; v_call: TRBV6-6; d_call: .; cdr3_aa: ASSYNPKQSYEQY
j_call: TRBJ2-7; v_call: TRBV4-1; d_call: .; cdr3_aa: ASSQGRGAYEQY
j_call: TRBJ1-1; v_call: TRBV4-2; d_call: TRBD1; cdr3_aa: ASSPGQDRTEAF
j_call: TRBJ2-3; v_call: TRBV7-9; d_call: TRBD1; cdr3_aa: ASSSRQGAADTQY
j_call: TRBJ1-5; v_call: TRBV7-8; d_call: .; cdr3_aa: ASSLDSSNQPQH
j_call: TRBJ2-5; v_call: TRBV5-1; d_call: TRBD1; cdr3_aa: ASSWGTVVRETQY
j_call: TRBJ1-4; v_call: TRBV7-2; d_call: .; cdr3_aa: ASREGGATNEKLF
j_call: TRBJ2-1; v_call: TRBV11-3; d_call: .; cdr3_aa: ASSLDSRRRAYNEQF